The 26 T cell receptor beta chains presented below share a single source sample, sequenced in a study of T cells in Graves' hyperthyroidism and ophthalmopathy. It was RNA transcripts that yielded the amplified TCR beta CDR3 regions. When the TCR CDR3 underwent first-round RT-PCR, the HTBI primer set was used. TCRdb re-analysed the multiplex PCR reads in MiXCR, keeping a single row per CDR3 protein. This table has around 760,000 distinct CDR3 sequences, about 35% appearing once. Sequenced sample: blood. The receptors shown here come from a woman aged 40 to 50 with Graves' hyperthyroidism.

V and J are TRBV6-5 and TRBJ2-5; D could derive from TRBD1 or TRBD2 (5 bases each). With 10 bases removed from V and 4 bases from J, the gap between germline ends came to 19 bases. The germline V gene has CDR1 MNHEY and CDR2 SVGAGI. The CDR3 spans 14 residues. The chain's CDR3 is CATLEEGSRETQYF. In nucleotides, the CDR3 is TGTGCCACCTTGGAAGAGGGGTCAAGAGAGACCCAGTACTTC.

On this clonotype: Germline is not matched at one junction end, which may reflect a read error. The chain links TRBV10-1 to TRBJ2-5; 7 nucleotides agree with TRBD2. Germline CDR1 and CDR2: WNHNN and SYGVQD (reference sequence). The CDR3 consists of 15 residues. CDR3 amino acids: CASSEAGAGRETRYF. CDR3 nucleotides: TGCGCCAGCAGTGAGGCGGGAGCGGGGAGAGAGACCCGGTACTTC.

The chain has TRBV7-2 and TRBJ2-3; no definite D call. This CDR3 is 12 amino acids long. Germline loops: CDR1 SGHTA, CDR2 FQGNSA. V lost 6 bases and J 8 bases, leaving 12 bases between the germline ends. The CDR3, as DNA: TGTGCCAGCAGGTCCCACGGTGGTACGCAGTATTTT. It codes for CASRSHGGTQYF. The full variable domain, rest sourced from reference TRBV7-2 and TRBJ2-3, is GAGVSQSPSNKVTEKGKDVELRCDPISGHTALYWYRQSLGQGLEFLIYFQGNSAPDKSGLPSDRFSAERTGGSVSTLTIQRTQQEDSAVYLCASRSHGGTQYFGPGTRLTVL.

This clonotype has just a few counts. This chain uses TRBV20-1 with TRBJ1-2; 10 positions agree with TRBD1. Looked up from germline, CDR1 is DFQATT and CDR2 is SNEGSKA (reference sequence). CDR3 length equals 14 residues. The V gene end was trimmed by 5 bases and the J gene end by 2 bases; junction bases not matched to a gene: 5. CDR3 residues: CSAEGQGKNYGYTF. Written as DNA, the CDR3 is TGCAGTGCTGAGGGACAGGGGAAGAACTATGGCTACACCTTC.

The sample holds many counts of this clonotype. The V gene is TRBV14, the J gene TRBJ2-5, with D hard to call. This CDR3 contains 14 residues. Trimming left V 0 bases short and J 4 bases short, with 9 bases between. Germline V CDR1 and CDR2: SGHDN, FVKESK. The CDR3 DNA reads TGTGCCAGCAGCCAAGATCTGGGGATAGAGACCCAGTACTTC. It encodes CASSQDLGIETQYF.

This clonotype turned up a few times. The chain carries TRBV4-1 and TRBJ1-2, with TRBD1 identical over 8 bases. Germline-derived CDR1 and CDR2 are MGHRA and YSYEKL. The CDR3 loop spans 15 amino acids. With V trimmed by 0 bases and J by 4 bases, 4 bases remained unmatched. CDR3 region: CASSQEDRVAYGYTF. CDR3 DNA: TGCGCCAGCAGCCAAGAGGACAGGGTGGCCTATGGCTACACCTTC.

This clonotype was seen a few times. This rearrangement joins TRBV7-9 to TRBJ2-2, with D possibly TRBD2 on 6 matching bases. Germline V gene data show CDR1 as SEHNR and CDR2 as FQNEAQ (reference sequence). Between the trimmed V and J ends, which lost 4 bases and 0 bases, there was a span of 9 bases. This CDR3 spans 15 amino acids. The CDR3 region is CASSWDFSNTGELFF. In nucleotides, the CDR3 is TGTGCCAGCAGCTGGGACTTCTCGAACACCGGGGAGCTGTTTTTT.

This clonotype has a count of ten or more. The V gene is TRBV7-9, the J gene TRBJ1-2; no clear D. The CDR3 covers 12 residues. Germline V gene sequence: CDR1 SEHNR, CDR2 FQNEAQ (reference sequence). Deletions cut 2 bases from V and 13 bases from J, with 14 bases between. The chain's CDR3 is CASSLISPGPTF. CDR3 sequence (DNA): TGTGCCAGCAGCTTAATTAGTCCGGGTCCCACCTTC.

In its sample, this clonotype was seen a few times. This sequence joins TRBV19 and TRBJ1-5; no clear D. The V gene's germline CDR1 is LNHDA and CDR2 SQIVND (reference sequence). Trimming removed 2 bases from V and 6 bases from J, with 14 bases in between. The CDR3 spans 15 residues. The CDR3 region has the DNA TGTGCCAGTAGTATAACAAAGGGCAGGAGTCAGCCCCAGCATTTT. Its translation is CASSITKGRSQPQHF.

This clonotype was detected only a few times. The chain links TRBV28 to TRBJ2-7; TRBD1 agrees at 7 bases. The germline gives CDR1 MDHEN, CDR2 SYDVKM. There are 13 residues in the CDR3. V trimming: 6 bases; J trimming: 0 bases; junction bases outside the gene matches: 2. CDR3 protein: CASRNRGSYEQYF. The CDR3 DNA follows: TGTGCCAGCAGGAACAGGGGCTCCTACGAGCAGTACTTC.

Comment on this clonotype: The junction does not match germline at one end; this may be a read error. The CDR3 is CSASAQGRNTETSF. CDR3 DNA sequence: TGCAGTGCTAGTGCACAGGGGAGGAACACTGAAACTTCCTTT. The V call is TRBV20-1, the J call TRBJ1-1; 7 bases agree with TRBD1. Germline V gives CDR1 DFQATT, CDR2 SNEGSKA (reference sequence). The CDR3 contains 14 residues.

This chain links TRBV28 with TRBJ1-2; 8 nucleotides match TRBD1. The CDR3 is made up of 14 amino acids. The ends lost 7 bases at V and 1 base at J; junction bases unmatched: 5. Per the germline V gene, CDR1 is MDHEN and CDR2 is SYDVKM. The CDR3 nucleotides read TGTGCCAGCACCAGGACAGGGAATAACTATGGCTACACCTTC. It encodes CASTRTGNNYGYTF.

This sequence joins TRBV5-1 and TRBJ1-3; possibly TRBD1 for D (5 bases). Per germline, CDR1 SGHRS and CDR2 YFSETQ. Trimming cost V 3 bases and J 2 bases, with 12 bases left between them. This CDR3 region has 15 residues. CDR3 sequence: CASSSMGEAGNTIYF. CDR3 sequence (DNA): TGCGCCAGCAGCTCAATGGGGGAGGCTGGAAACACCATATATTTT.

The rearrangement links TRBV28 to TRBJ2-7; TRBD2 is a possible D gene (8 bases). V lost 5 bases and J lost 4, with 21 bases in between. The CDR3 sequence is 16 residues long. Germline V gives CDR1 MDHEN, CDR2 SYDVKM. CDR3 in amino acids: CASSAPGGGQAYEQYF. For the CDR3, the DNA is TGTGCCAGCAGTGCCCCGGGAGGGGGCCAGGCGTACGAGCAGTACTTC.

The V and J genes are TRBV7-8 and TRBJ1-2, with D uncertain. Germline CDR1 SGHVS, CDR2 FQNEAQ. This CDR3 has 12 residues. The V gene lost 4 bases and the J gene lost 4 bases, with 7 bases spanning the gap. CDR3 nucleotide sequence: TGTGCCAGCAGCTGGGGTTCCTATGGCTACACCTTC. It encodes CASSWGSYGYTF.

The chain recombines TRBV4-1 with TRBJ1-5; 10 bases map to TRBD1. This CDR3 comprises 16 residues. Germline CDR1 MGHRA, CDR2 YSYEKL. V lost 4 bases, J lost 3 bases, and 6 bases stayed unmatched. CDR3 loop: CASSRRGTGDNQPQHF. The CDR3 DNA is TGCGCCAGCAGCCGGCGCGGGACAGGGGACAATCAGCCCCAGCATTTT.

The chain is built from TRBV6-4 and TRBJ1-5; 7 bases line up with TRBD1. Germline CDR1 is MRHNA and CDR2 is SNTAGT. The CDR3 is 17 residues long. V lost 0 bases, J lost 2 bases, and 7 bases stayed unmatched. CDR3 sequence: CASSDSKTGVGNQPQHF. CDR3 in DNA: TGTGCCAGCAGTGACTCCAAAACAGGGGTAGGCAATCAGCCCCAGCATTTT.

The chain carries TRBV18 and TRBJ2-7; D uncertain. The CDR3 length is 15 residues. Germline CDR1 and CDR2: KGHSH and LQKENI. V lost 1 base and J lost 0, with 10 bases in between. The CDR3 DNA is TGTGCCAGCTCACCACAGACTCAAGTCTCCTACGAGCAGTACTTC. It specifies CASSPQTQVSYEQYF.

The rearrangement joins TRBV4-1 to TRBJ1-6; 7 bases fit TRBD1. The CDR3 sequence is 18 residues long. V shed 4 bases and J 0 bases; nucleotides not matched to a gene: 9. Germline CDR1 and CDR2: MGHRA and YSYEKL. CDR3 coding DNA: TGCGCCAGCAGCCGGACAGGCGGAGGAAGCTCCTATAATTCACCCCTCCACTTT. Its protein product is CASSRTGGGSSYNSPLHF.

As regards this clonotype: Germline and junction disagree at one end, which may indicate a read error. The J gene is TRBJ1-1, the V gene TRBV7-3, with D possibly being TRBD1 (6 bases). Germline CDR1 is SGHTA and CDR2 is FQGTGA. The CDR3 is 16 amino acids. DNA for the CDR3: TGCGCCAGCAGCCGGCCCTCGGGACATTCGAGCACTGAAGCTTTCTTT. It translates to CASSRPSGHSSTEAFF.

The rearrangement links TRBV29-1 to TRBJ2-5; D possibly corresponds to TRBD1 (5 bases). The end of the DNA fits TRBJ2-7 better, so the J call may be wrong. Germline CDR1 is SQVTM and CDR2 is ANQGSEA. The CDR3 length is 12 residues. The CDR3 sequence: CSVETVGYEQYF. The CDR3 DNA reads as TGCAGCGTTGAGACAGTAGGGTACGAGCAGTACTTC.

The chain carries TRBV6-2 or TRBV6-3 and TRBJ2-7; tentatively, D is TRBD2 (5 bases). The CDR3 is made up of 13 amino acids. Between the trimmed V and J ends, which lost 4 bases and 3 bases, there was a span of 10 bases. Germline V gene sequence: CDR1 MNHEY, CDR2 SVGEGT. This CDR3 reads CASSFLGVYEQYF. The CDR3 DNA follows: TGTGCCAGCAGTTTTTTGGGAGTCTACGAGCAGTACTTC.

This CDR3 reads CASSLVGPWPRLVSYEQYF. The CDR3 nucleotides read TGTGCCAGCAGCTTAGTAGGCCCCTGGCCGCGCCTCGTGTCCTACGAGCAGTACTTC. The rearrangement links TRBV7-2 to TRBJ2-7; D gene unclear. Germline assignment: CDR1 SGHTA and CDR2 FQGNSA. The CDR3 is 19 residues long. V was pared by 1 base and J by 1 base, with 23 bases between.

The genes are TRBV11-2 and TRBJ2-1; 8 positions match TRBD2. Germline CDR1 reads SGHAT; CDR2 reads FQNNGV. This CDR3 region has 14 residues. V shed 1 base, J shed 10 bases, and the junction held 6 bases outside the gene matches. The CDR3 DNA reads TGTGCCAGCAGCTTAGGGAGCAGCGGGAGAGAGCAGTTCTTC. As protein: CASSLGSSGREQFF.

This clonotype appeared a few times. The chain joins TRBV12-3 or TRBV12-4 to TRBJ1-5; 7 bases fit TRBD1. Trimming removed 5 bases from V and 3 bases from J; junction bases left unmatched: 7. This CDR3 has 15 residues. The CDR3 sequence: CASSARQGTNQPQHF. CDR3 DNA sequence: TGTGCCAGCAGTGCCCGACAGGGAACCAATCAGCCCCAGCATTTT.

This clonotype was picked up many times. V gene TRBV15 combines with J gene TRBJ1-1; D gene ambiguous. V was clipped by 0 bases and J by 2 bases, with 16 bases between them. CDR1 LNHNV and CDR2 YYDKDF come from the germline V gene (reference sequence). The CDR3 is 17 amino acids. This CDR3 is CATSRDRGGGINTEAFF. DNA of the CDR3: TGTGCCACCAGCAGAGATCGGGGTGGAGGGATCAACACTGAAGCTTTCTTT.